This T cell receptor beta chain was profiled in a study of CD8+ T cells in alopecia areata (dated by TCRdb to 2017 to 2018). For the wider study: To study T cell clonal expansion in alopecia areata, the researchers applied high-throughput TCRbeta sequencing to both the C3H/HeJ mouse model and human patients. TCRbeta CDR3 regions were amplified by immunoSEQ multiplex PCR with 35 Vbeta forward and 13 Jbeta reverse primers. Scalp clonality was compared among normal scalp (n=4), patchy alopecia areata scalp (n=8), and alopecia totalis/universalis scalp (n=8). In humans, TCRbeta sequencing was performed on scalp tissue and on sorted CD4+ and CD8+ peripheral blood T cells from healthy controls and from patients with patchy or totalis/universalis alopecia areata. RNA came from the PAXgene miRNA kit for fixed scalp, the miRNeasy kit for PBMCs, and the RNeasy kit for mouse skin.

This clone was seen a handful of times. Which antigen it targets is not known. No much larger clonotype is one base removed from it; base qualities were not supplied. Lesional scalp punch biopsies and peripheral blood were collected from alopecia areata patients. PBMCs were separated by density centrifugation and stained for CD3, CD4 and CD8, after which CD4+ and CD8+ T cells were sorted on a FACSAria. Alopecia areata patients who were not treated were recruited through a multicenter biomarker study. In four or five patients from the biomarker study, the blood CD8+ T cells went through an additional sort into NKG2D-low and NKG2D-high fractions. The junction shows trimming of 0 bases on V and 2 bases on J, plus 8 bases between the germline ends. Its CDR3 holds 15 amino acids, cysteine through phenylalanine. The only DNA kept is the CDR3, 45 bases in frame from the first base. The germline V gene (reference sequence) sets CDR1 to SEHNR and CDR2 to FQNEAQ.

Beyond this particular receptor, the publication reports: Shared TCR sequences between patients were less evident than in mice, which may be partly attributable to HLA diversity in the patient population. Unlike mouse skin, which is dominated by gammadelta T cells, normal human skin has resident alphabeta T cells that are also sequenced, and this complicates analysis of the scalp TCR repertoire. Compared with normal scalp, lesional scalp, particularly in alopecia totalis/universalis, had higher clonality and more expanded CD8+ clones, which suggests antigenic drive.

Libraries were constructed by the immunoSEQ multiplex PCR assay. For TCR sequencing, RNA was extracted from every sample and reverse transcribed into cDNA to serve as template. SuperScript III was used to make first-strand cDNA, primed with a 2:1 mix of oligo-dT and random hexamers. Amplification bias was assessed with a synthetic immune receptor repertoire, and residual bias was removed computationally. Concerning the study's data processing: Raw reads were preprocessed to remove errors, and CDR3 was defined by IMGT conventions from the conserved cysteine to phenylalanine. Clonality was computed by normalizing Shannon entropy by log2 of the number of productive unique TCRs and subtracting the result from 1. CD4 or CD8 identity of scalp clones was inferred by cross-referencing scalp TCRbeta sequences with sorted blood CD4 and CD8 repertoires. What TCRdb holds here is the immuneACCESS table cut down to in-frame rearrangements. Part of the clones is not present; checked against another copy, under half of the missing clones reflect an unresolved V gene, and the others are unexplained. V and J calls and clone size come straight from that table; D and trimming were deduced from the DNA. The sample records over 30,000 clones, about 83% of which are singletons. Of the sample, roughly a fifth falls within the top ten clones.

The sequence was collected from a human donor with alopecia areata. The chain uses TRBV7-9 and TRBJ2-1; the D segment may tentatively be TRBD1 or TRBD2, each giving 6 matched bases. Sequencing input: NKG2D-low CD8+ T cells sorted from blood. Interpreted using the paper, the cell subset or site label stands for: sorted CD8+ NKG2D-low blood T cells. The nucleotide sequence is TGTGCCAGCAGCTTAGCCGGGGGCACCTACAATGAGCAGTTCTTC. It codes for CASSLAGGTYNEQFF.